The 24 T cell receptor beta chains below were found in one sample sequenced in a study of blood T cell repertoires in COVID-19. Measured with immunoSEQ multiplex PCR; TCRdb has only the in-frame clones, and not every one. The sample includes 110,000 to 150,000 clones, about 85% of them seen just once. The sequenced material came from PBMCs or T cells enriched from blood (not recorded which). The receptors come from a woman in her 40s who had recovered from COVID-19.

The CDR3 coding sequence is TGCGCCAGCAGCTTGGATGCAGGTAGCGGTTCACCCCTCCACTTT. Translated: CASSLDAGSGSPLHF. J is TRBJ1-6 and V is TRBV5-1; D not resolved. Trimming left V 0 bases short and J 9 bases short, with 13 bases between. CDR1 and CDR2 (germline): SGHRS, YFSETQ. This CDR3 comprises 15 residues. Full variable domain (outside the CDR3, taken from reference TRBV5-1 and TRBJ1-6): KAGVTQTPRYLIKTRGQQVTLSCSPISGHRSVSWYQQTPGQGLQFLFEYFSETQRNKGNFPGRFSGRQFSNSRSEMNVSTLELGDSALYLCASSLDAGSGSPLHFGNGTRLTVT.

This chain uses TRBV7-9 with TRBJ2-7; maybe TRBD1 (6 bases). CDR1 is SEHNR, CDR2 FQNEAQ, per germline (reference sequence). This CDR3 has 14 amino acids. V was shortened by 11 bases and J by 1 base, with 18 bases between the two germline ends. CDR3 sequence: CALTQGIDSYEQYF. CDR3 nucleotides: TGTGCCCTCACGCAGGGGATAGATTCCTACGAGCAGTACTTC.

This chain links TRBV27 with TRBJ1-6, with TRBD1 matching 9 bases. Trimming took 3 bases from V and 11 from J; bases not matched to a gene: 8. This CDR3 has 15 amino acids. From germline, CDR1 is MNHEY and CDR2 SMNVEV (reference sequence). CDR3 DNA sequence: TGTGCCAGCAGTTTTTCCGGGACAGGGTCGCCACCCCTCCACTTT. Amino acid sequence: CASSFSGTGSPPLHF.

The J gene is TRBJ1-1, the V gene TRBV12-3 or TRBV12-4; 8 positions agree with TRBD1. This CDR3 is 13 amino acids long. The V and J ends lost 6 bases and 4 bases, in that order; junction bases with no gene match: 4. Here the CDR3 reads CASRRQGSTEAFF. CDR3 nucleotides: TGTGCCAGCAGAAGACAGGGGAGCACTGAAGCTTTCTTT.

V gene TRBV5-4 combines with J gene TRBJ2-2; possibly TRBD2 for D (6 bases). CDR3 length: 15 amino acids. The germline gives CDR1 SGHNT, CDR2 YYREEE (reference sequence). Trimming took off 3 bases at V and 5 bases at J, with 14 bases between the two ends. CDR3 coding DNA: TGTGCCAGCAGCTCCTCCGGGGGATTTACCGGGGAGCTGTTTTTT. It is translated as CASSSSGGFTGELFF.

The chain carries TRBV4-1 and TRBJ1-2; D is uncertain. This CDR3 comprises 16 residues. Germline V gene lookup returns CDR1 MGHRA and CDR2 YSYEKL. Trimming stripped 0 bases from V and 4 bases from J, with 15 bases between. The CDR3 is CASSQDQVQSSYGYTF. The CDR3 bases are TGCGCCAGCAGCCAAGATCAGGTACAGTCCTCCTATGGCTACACCTTC.

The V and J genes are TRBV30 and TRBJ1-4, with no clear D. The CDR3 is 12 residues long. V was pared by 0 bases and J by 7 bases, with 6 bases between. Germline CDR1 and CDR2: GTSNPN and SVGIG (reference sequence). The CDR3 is CAWSVAGEKLFF. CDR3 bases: TGTGCCTGGAGTGTTGCGGGTGAAAAACTGTTTTTT.

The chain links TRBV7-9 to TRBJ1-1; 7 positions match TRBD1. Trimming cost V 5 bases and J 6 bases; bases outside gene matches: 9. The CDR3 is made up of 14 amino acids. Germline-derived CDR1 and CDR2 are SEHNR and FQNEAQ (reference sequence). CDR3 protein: CASSPDRESAEAFF. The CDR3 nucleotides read TGTGCCAGCAGCCCCGACAGGGAATCGGCTGAAGCTTTCTTT.

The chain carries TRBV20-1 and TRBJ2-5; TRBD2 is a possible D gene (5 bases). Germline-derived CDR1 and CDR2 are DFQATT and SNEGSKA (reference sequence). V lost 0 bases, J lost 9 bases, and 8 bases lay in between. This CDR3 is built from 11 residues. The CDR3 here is CSAREPEAQYF. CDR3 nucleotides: TGCAGTGCTAGAGAGCCGGAGGCCCAGTACTTC.

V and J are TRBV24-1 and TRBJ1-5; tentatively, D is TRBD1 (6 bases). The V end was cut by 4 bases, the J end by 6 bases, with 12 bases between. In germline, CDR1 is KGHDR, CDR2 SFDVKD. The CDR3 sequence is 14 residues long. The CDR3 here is CATSDTGNSQPQHF. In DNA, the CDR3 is TGTGCCACCAGTGACACAGGGAATAGTCAGCCCCAGCATTTT.

The CDR3 nucleotides read TGTGCCAGCAGTCCTCGGACAGGGAACAATGAGCAGTTCTTC. Its protein is CASSPRTGNNEQFF. J is TRBJ2-1 and V is TRBV25-1; TRBD1 agrees at 8 bases. The CDR3 loop spans 14 amino acids. Trimming cost V 5 bases and J 5 bases; bases outside gene matches: 5. CDR1 is MGHDK, CDR2 SYGVNS, per germline.

CDR3 residues: CASSAGQGLLYGYTF. CDR3 nucleotide sequence: TGTGCCAGCAGCGCGGGACAGGGCCTGCTCTATGGCTACACCTTC. This rearrangement joins TRBV5-5 to TRBJ1-2; TRBD1 aligns across 9 bases. The V and J ends lost 4 bases and 4 bases, in that order; junction bases with no gene match: 8. Germline CDR1 SGHKS, CDR2 YYEKEE (reference sequence). The CDR3 loop spans 15 amino acids.

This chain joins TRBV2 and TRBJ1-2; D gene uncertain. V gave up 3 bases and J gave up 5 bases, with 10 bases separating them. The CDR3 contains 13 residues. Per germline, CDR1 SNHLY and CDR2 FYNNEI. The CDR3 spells CASSEADTYGYTF. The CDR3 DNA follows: TGTGCCAGCAGTGAGGCAGATACATATGGCTACACCTTC.

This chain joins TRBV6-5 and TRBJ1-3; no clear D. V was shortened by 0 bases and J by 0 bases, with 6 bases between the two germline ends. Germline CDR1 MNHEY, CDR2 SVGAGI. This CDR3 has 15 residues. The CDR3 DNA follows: TGTGCCAGCAGTTACTCGGTCGGCTCTGGAAACACCATATATTTT. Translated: CASSYSVGSGNTIYF.

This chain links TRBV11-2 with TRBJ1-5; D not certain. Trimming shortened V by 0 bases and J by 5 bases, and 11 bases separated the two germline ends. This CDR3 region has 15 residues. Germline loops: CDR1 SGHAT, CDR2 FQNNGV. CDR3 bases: TGTGCCAGCAGCTTAGATCCGGGGTCGCATCAGCCCCAGCATTTT. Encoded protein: CASSLDPGSHQPQHF.

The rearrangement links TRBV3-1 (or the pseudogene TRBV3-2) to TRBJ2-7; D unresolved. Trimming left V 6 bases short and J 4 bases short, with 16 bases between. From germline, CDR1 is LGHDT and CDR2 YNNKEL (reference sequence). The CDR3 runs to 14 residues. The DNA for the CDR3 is TGTGCCAGCAGTCCTACCATGACCGGGTACGAGCAGTACTTC. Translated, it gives CASSPTMTGYEQYF.

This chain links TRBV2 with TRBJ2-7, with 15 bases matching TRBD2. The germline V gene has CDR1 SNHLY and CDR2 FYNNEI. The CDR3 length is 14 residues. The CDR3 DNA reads TGTGCCAGCAGTGTTTCAGGACTAGCGGGAGGGCCCCGTGTC. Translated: CASSVSGLAGGPRV.

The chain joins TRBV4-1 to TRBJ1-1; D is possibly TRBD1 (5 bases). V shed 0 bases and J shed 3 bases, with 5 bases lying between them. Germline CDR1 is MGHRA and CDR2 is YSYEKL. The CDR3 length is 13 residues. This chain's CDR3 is CASSQDRDTEAFF. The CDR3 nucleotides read TGCGCCAGCAGCCAAGACAGGGACACTGAAGCTTTCTTT.

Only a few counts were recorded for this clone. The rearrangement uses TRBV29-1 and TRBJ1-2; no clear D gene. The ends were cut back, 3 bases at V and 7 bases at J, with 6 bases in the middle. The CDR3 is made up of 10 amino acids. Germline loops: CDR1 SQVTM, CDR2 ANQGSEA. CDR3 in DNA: TGCAGCGTTGATGAGGGTGGCTACACCTTC. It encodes CSVDEGGYTF. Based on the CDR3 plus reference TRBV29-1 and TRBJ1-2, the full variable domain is SAVISQKPSRDICQRGTSLTIQCQVDSQVTMMFWYRQQPGQSLTLIATANQGSEATYESGFVIDKFPISRPNLTFSTLTVSNMSPEDSSIYLCSVDEGGYTFGSGTRLTVV.

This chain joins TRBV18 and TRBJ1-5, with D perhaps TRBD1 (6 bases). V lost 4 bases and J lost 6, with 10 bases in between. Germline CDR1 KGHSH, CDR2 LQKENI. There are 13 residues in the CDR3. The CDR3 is CASSQGGGQPQHF. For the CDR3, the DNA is TGTGCCAGCTCACAAGGGGGGGGTCAGCCCCAGCATTTT.

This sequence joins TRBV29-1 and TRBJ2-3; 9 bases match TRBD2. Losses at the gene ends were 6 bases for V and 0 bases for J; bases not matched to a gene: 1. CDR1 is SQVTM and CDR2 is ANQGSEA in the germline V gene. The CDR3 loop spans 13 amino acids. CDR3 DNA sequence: TGCAGCGTGACTAGCGGAAGCACAGATACGCAGTATTTT. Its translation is CSVTSGSTDTQYF.

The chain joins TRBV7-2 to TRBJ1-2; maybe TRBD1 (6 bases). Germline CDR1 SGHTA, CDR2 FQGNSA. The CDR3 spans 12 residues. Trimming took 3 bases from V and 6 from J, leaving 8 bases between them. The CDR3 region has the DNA TGTGCCAGCAGCTTTGGGGGCCATGGCTACACCTTC. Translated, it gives CASSFGGHGYTF.

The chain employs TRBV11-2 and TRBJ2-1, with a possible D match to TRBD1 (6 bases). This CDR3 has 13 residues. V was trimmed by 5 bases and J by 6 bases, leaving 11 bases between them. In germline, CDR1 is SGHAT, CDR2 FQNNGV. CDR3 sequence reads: CASSPDRINEQFF. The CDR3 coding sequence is TGTGCCAGCAGCCCAGACAGGATCAATGAGCAGTTCTTC.

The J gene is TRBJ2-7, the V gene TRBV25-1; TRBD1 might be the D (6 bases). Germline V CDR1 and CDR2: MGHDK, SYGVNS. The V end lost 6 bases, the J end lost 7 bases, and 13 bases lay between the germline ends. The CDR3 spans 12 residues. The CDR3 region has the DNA TGTGCCAGCAGCCCACAGGGTACTGAGCAGTACTTC. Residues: CASSPQGTEQYF.